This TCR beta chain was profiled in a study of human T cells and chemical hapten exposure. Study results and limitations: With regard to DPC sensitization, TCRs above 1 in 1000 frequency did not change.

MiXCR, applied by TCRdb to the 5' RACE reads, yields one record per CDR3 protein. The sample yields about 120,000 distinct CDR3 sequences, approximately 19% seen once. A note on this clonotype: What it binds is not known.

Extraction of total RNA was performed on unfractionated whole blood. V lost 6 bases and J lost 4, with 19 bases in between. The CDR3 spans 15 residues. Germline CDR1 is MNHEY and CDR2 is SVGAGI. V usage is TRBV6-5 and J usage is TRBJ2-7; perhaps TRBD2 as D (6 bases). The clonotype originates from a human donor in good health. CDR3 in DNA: TGTGCCAGCAGAGAGGGAGCAGGGAGGACGTACGAGCAGTACTTC. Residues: CASREGAGRTYEQYF.